These T cell receptor beta chains were read from a single sample in a study of T cells in Graves' hyperthyroidism and ophthalmopathy. Using its own MiXCR run on the multiplex PCR reads, TCRdb lists one record per CDR3 protein. The repertoire holds fewer than 350,000 distinct CDR3 sequences, with around a fifth as singletons. Material for sequencing was blood. The receptors stem from a woman aged 45-60 years with Graves' hyperthyroidism. CDR3s include the opening cysteine and the closing phenylalanine or tryptophan. A D gene is named only where the DNA matches it firmly. The size field is filled for only some rows; it gives once, few, many or a size class.

V: TRBV5-1; J: TRBJ1-4; D: -; size: many; CDR3: CASSLEGSLGEKLFF; DNA: TGCGCCAGCAGCTTGGAGGGCTCCCTAGGTGAAAAACTGTTTTTT
V: TRBV6-1; J: TRBJ1-5; D: -; size: -; CDR3: CASSENRGNQPQHF; DNA: TGTGCCAGCAGTGAAAACAGGGGCAATCAGCCCCAGCATTTT
V: TRBV6-1; J: TRBJ2-7; D: -; size: few; CDR3: CASSALQGTVDEQYF; DNA: TGTGCCAGCAGTGCCCTTCAGGGTACTGTGGACGAGCAGTACTTC
V: TRBV5-1; J: TRBJ1-1; D: TRBD1; size: -; CDR3: CASSPRGAITEAFF; DNA: TGTGCCAGCAGCCCCAGGGGGGCGATCACTGAAGCTTTCTTT
V: TRBV20-1; J: TRBJ1-2; D: -; size: -; CDR3: CSALDRLRGYGYTF; DNA: TGCAGTGCTCTAGACAGGCTCCGCGGCTATGGCTACACCTTC
V: TRBV6-1; J: TRBJ1-2; D: -; size: many; CDR3: CASSEESALYGYTF; DNA: TGTGCCAGCAGTGAAGAATCGGCCCTTTATGGCTACACCTTC
V: TRBV5-1; J: TRBJ2-3; D: -; size: many; CDR3: CASSFDWVDTQYF; DNA: TGCGCCAGCAGCTTCGACTGGGTTGATACGCAGTATTTT
V: TRBV30; J: TRBJ1-6; D: -; size: -; CDR3: CAQKVGVSSPLHF; DNA: TGTGCCCAGAAGGTGGGGGTAAGCTCACCCCTCCACTTT
V: TRBV7-9; J: TRBJ1-1; D: TRBD1; size: many; CDR3: CASSLTGAQEKKAFF; DNA: TGTGCCAGCAGCTTAACAGGGGCCCAGGAGAAAAAGGCTTTCTTT
V: TRBV3-1; J: TRBJ2-1; D: TRBD2; size: -; CDR3: CASSQGGKREVF; DNA: TGTGCCAGCAGCCAGGGTGGAAAGCGGGAGGTCTTC
V: TRBV20-1; J: TRBJ2-7; D: TRBD1; size: many; CDR3: CSARDIEGATNEQYF; DNA: TGCAGTGCTAGAGATATCGAGGGGGCGACGAACGAGCAGTACTTC
V: TRBV12-3/TRBV12-4; J: TRBJ2-7; D: -; size: few; CDR3: CASSSTGRGYEQYF; DNA: TGTGCCAGCAGTTCGACAGGGAGGGGCTACGAGCAGTACTTC
V: TRBV28; J: TRBJ1-2; D: -; size: few; CDR3: CASSLRTDRGGYTF; DNA: TGTGCCAGCAGTTTGAGGACAGATAGGGGTGGCTACACCTTC
V: TRBV7-3; J: TRBJ2-1; D: -; size: -; CDR3: CASSLTTGLYEQFF; DNA: TGTGCCAGCAGCTTAACGACGGGGCTCTATGAGCAGTTCTTC
V: TRBV9; J: TRBJ1-4; D: -; size: -; CDR3: CASSASSSRTSINEKLFF; DNA: TGTGCCAGCAGCGCGTCAAGTTCGCGGACATCTATAAATGAAAAACTGTTTTTT
V: TRBV7-2; J: TRBJ2-7; D: -; size: many; CDR3: CASSPQPGHRISYEQYF; DNA: TGTGCCAGCAGCCCCCAACCTGGTCACCGGATCTCCTACGAGCAGTACTTC
V: TRBV27; J: TRBJ2-1; D: TRBD2; size: -; CDR3: CASSSASGYNEQFF; DNA: TGTGCCAGCAGTTCCGCTAGCGGATACAATGAGCAGTTCTTC
V: TRBV9; J: TRBJ2-3; D: TRBD2; size: few; CDR3: CASSPPGGYTQYF; DNA: TGTGCCAGCAGCCCCCCGGGGGGGTATACGCAGTATTTT
V: TRBV19; J: TRBJ1-5; D: -; size: few; CDR3: CASEGQPNQPQHF; DNA: TGTGCCAGTGAAGGACAGCCCAATCAGCCCCAGCATTTT
V: TRBV11-2; J: TRBJ1-4; D: TRBD1; size: -; CDR3: CASSPGQGAYFEKLFF; DNA: TGTGCCAGCAGCCCGGGACAGGGGGCATATTTTGAAAAACTGTTTTTT
V: TRBV2; J: TRBJ1-2; D: TRBD1; size: -; CDR3: CASSRTGVYGYTF; DNA: TGTGCCAGCAGTCGGACAGGGGTCTATGGCTACACCTTC
V: TRBV28; J: TRBJ2-1; D: -; size: many; CDR3: CASSVLNNEQFF; DNA: TGTGCCAGCAGCGTTCTAAACAATGAGCAGTTCTTC